Listed below are T cell receptor beta chains from one sample, sequenced in a study of early T cells in non-severe SARS-CoV-2 infection. TCRdb re-called the 5' RACE reads with MiXCR, one entry per CDR3 protein. The sample consists of tens of thousands of distinct CDR3 sequences, about 15% of them appearing once. This specimen was whole blood, taken at baseline. The receptors were gathered from an adult who was a healthcare worker with PCR-confirmed SARS-CoV-2 infection or an uninfected control (not recorded which). CDR3s include the opening cysteine and the closing phenylalanine or tryptophan. D genes are given only for firm matches. A row's size may be missing; if present it is once, few, many or a size class.

abundance	d_gene	j_gene	v_gene	CDR3nt	CDR3aa
.	.	TRBJ1-5	TRBV6-2/TRBV6-3	TGTGCCAGCAGTGCCCGACCCTTTTCCAGTCAGCCCCAGCATTTT	CASSARPFSSQPQHF
.	.	TRBJ2-1	TRBV28	TGTGCCAGCAGTCCTCCGCGGCCCAATGAGCAGTTCTTC	CASSPPRPNEQFF
.	.	TRBJ2-7	TRBV9	TGTGCCAGCAGCGTAAGTTTCGGGGGCGAGCAGTACTTC	CASSVSFGGEQYF
few	.	TRBJ2-1	TRBV7-9	TGTGCCAGCAGCGAGGGGGAGCTTGTACGTAGGTCCTACAATGAGCAGTTCTTC	CASSEGELVRRSYNEQFF
.	.	TRBJ2-2	TRBV4-2	TGTGCCAGCAGCCAAGGGTTAACGGGAGACACCGGGGAGCTGTTTTTT	CASSQGLTGDTGELFF
many	.	TRBJ1-4	TRBV4-1	TGCGCCAGCAGCCAAGGTGGAGCCAGTAGTGAAAAACTGTTTTTT	CASSQGGASSEKLFF
.	TRBD1	TRBJ2-7	TRBV5-1	TGCGCCAGCAGCCGAGCTTGGGACAGTGACTCCTACGAGCAGTACTTC	CASSRAWDSDSYEQYF
few	TRBD2	TRBJ2-7	TRBV2	TGTGCCAGCAATCCGGGACTAGCGCGGATCGAGCAGTACTTC	CASNPGLARIEQYF
.	.	TRBJ2-3	TRBV29-1	TGCAGCGTTGGAGTTAGCACAGATACGCAGTATTTT	CSVGVSTDTQYF
medium-sized	.	TRBJ2-3	TRBV19	TGTGCCAGTAGTATCATAGCCGGTAGTACAGATACGCAGTATTTT	CASSIIAGSTDTQYF
.	.	TRBJ2-7	TRBV10-3	TGTGCCATCAGTGAGGGGGTCGACCAGTACTTC	CAISEGVDQYF
few	TRBD2	TRBJ2-1	TRBV5-4	TGTGCCAGCAGGGACGCTAGCGGGAAGGGCAATGAGCAGTTCTTC	CASRDASGKGNEQFF
.	TRBD2	TRBJ2-3	TRBV27	TGTGCCAGCAGTTCCGACGCTCTAGCGGGGGGGCCGCGAGACACAGATACGCAGTATTTT	CASSSDALAGGPRDTDTQYF
.	TRBD1	TRBJ1-1	TRBV2	TGTGCCAGCAGTGTGGACAGGGGGAACACTGAAGCTTTCTTT	CASSVDRGNTEAFF
.	.	TRBJ1-6	TRBV28	TGTGCCAGCAGTTTATCCCTGGACTTTTCACCCCTCCACTTT	CASSLSLDFSPLHF
many	.	TRBJ2-7	TRBV20-1	TGCAGTGCGGTACTAGCTAGCTACGAGCAGTACTTC	CSAVLASYEQYF
few	TRBD1	TRBJ2-5	TRBV11-2	TGTGCCAGCAGCTTGGACAGGGGTTTGGAGACCCAGTACTTC	CASSLDRGLETQYF
.	.	TRBJ2-3	TRBV6-6	TGTGCCAGCAGCCCTTTCCTAGGCACAGATACGCAGTATTTT	CASSPFLGTDTQYF
.	.	TRBJ1-2	TRBV12-3/TRBV12-4	TGTGCCAGCACCCATTGGGATAACTATGGCTACACCTTC	CASTHWDNYGYTF
.	TRBD1	TRBJ1-2	TRBV19	TGTGCCAGTAGTATGACAGGGCTCGGCGGCTATGGCTACACCTTC	CASSMTGLGGYGYTF
.	TRBD2	TRBJ2-7	TRBV10-3	TGTGCCATCAGCACCTCTAGCGGGCGCTCCTACGAGCAGTACTTC	CAISTSSGRSYEQYF
few	.	TRBJ2-1	TRBV21-1	TGTGCCAGCAGCAAAAATAGAGACAATGAGCAGTTCTTC	CASSKNRDNEQFF
few	TRBD1	TRBJ1-6	TRBV5-1	TGCGCCAGCAGCCACCTCGACATACAGGGGATGAATTCACCCCTCCACTTT	CASSHLDIQGMNSPLHF
.	.	TRBJ2-7	TRBV18	TGTGCCAGCTCACCTGGGATAGGGCCTGACGAGCAGTACTTC	CASSPGIGPDEQYF
.	.	TRBJ2-7	TRBV2	TGTGCCAGCCGGCAGAGTCCCTACGAGCAGTACTTC	CASRQSPYEQYF
.	.	TRBJ1-2	TRBV29-1	TGCAGCGTTGAAGATCGCCGGTTCTTCTATGGCTACACCTTC	CSVEDRRFFYGYTF
.	.	TRBJ2-6	TRBV5-1	TGCGCCAGCAGCTACTTGGGACAACCTGGGGCCAACGTCCTGACTTTC	CASSYLGQPGANVLTF
many	.	TRBJ2-7	TRBV27	TGTACCAGCAGCGATGCCCATCCACAGATCTACGAGCAGTACTTC	CTSSDAHPQIYEQYF
few	.	TRBJ2-7	TRBV20-1	TGCAGTGCTAGAGAGAGAGGTGGGGGCTACGAGCAGTACTTC	CSARERGGGYEQYF
.	.	TRBJ1-1	TRBV18	TGTGCCAGCTCACGGCAGAGACAGCTTAACACTGAAGCTTTCTTT	CASSRQRQLNTEAFF
few	TRBD2	TRBJ2-1	TRBV6-2/TRBV6-3	TGTGCCAGCAGTACCCCTCCTAGCGGGGAGGGCAATGAGCAGTTCTTC	CASSTPPSGEGNEQFF
.	TRBD1	TRBJ2-1	TRBV28	TGTGCCAGCAGTTTGCGGACAGGGGGGTACAATGAGCAGTTCTTC	CASSLRTGGYNEQFF
.	.	TRBJ1-1	TRBV12-3/TRBV12-4	TGTGCCAGCAGTTTACAGGGGTTCACTGAAGCTTTCTTT	CASSLQGFTEAFF